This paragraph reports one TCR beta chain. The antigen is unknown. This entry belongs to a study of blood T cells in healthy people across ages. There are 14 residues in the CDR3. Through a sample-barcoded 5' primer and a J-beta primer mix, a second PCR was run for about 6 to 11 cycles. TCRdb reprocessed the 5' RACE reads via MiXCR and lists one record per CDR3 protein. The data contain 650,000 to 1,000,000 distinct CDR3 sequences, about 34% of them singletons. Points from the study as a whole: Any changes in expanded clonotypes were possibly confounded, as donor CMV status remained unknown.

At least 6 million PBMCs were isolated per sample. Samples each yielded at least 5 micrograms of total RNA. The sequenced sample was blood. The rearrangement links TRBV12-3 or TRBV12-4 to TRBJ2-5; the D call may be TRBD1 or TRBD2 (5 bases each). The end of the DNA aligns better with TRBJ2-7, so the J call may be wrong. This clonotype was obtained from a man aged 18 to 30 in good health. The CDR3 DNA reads TGTGCCAGCAGCGCCCCCGGGACCTTGTACGAGCAGTACTTC. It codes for CASSAPGTLYEQYF.